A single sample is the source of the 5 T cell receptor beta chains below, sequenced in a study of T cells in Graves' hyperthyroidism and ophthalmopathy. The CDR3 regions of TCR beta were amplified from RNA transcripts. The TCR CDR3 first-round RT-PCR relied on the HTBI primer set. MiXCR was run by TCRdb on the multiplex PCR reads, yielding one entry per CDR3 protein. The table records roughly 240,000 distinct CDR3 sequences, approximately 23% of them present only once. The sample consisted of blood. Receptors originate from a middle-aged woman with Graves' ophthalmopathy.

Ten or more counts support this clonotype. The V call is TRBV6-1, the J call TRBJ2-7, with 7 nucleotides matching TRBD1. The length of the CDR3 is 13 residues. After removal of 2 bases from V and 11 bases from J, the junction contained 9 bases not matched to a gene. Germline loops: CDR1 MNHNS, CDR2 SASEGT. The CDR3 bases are TGTGCCAGCAGTGAAAAACACAGGGGAAGGGAGTACTTC. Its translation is CASSEKHRGREYF.

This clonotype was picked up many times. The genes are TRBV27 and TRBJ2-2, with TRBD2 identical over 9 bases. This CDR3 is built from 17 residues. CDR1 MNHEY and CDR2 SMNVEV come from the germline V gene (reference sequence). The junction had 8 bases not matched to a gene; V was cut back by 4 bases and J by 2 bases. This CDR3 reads CASSSLRLADNTGELFF. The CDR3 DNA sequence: TGTGCCAGCAGTTCCCTAAGACTAGCGGACAACACCGGGGAGCTGTTTTTT.

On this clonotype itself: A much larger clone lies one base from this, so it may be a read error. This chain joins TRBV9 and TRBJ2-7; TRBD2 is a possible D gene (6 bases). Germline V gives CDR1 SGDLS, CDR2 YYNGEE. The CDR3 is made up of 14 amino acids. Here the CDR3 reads CANSFRLDPGEQYF. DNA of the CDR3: TGTGCCAACAGCTTTAGACTAGACCCCGGCGAGCAGTACTTC.

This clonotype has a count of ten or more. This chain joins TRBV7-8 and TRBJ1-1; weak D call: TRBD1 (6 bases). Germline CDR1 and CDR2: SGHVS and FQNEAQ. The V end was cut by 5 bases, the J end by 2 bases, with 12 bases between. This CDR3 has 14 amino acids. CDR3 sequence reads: CASSGGTFNTEAFF. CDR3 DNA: TGTGCCAGCAGCGGAGGGACATTTAACACTGAAGCTTTCTTT. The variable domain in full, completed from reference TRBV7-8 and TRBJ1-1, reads GAGVSQSPRYKVAKRGQDVALRCDPISGHVSLFWYQQALGQGPEFLTYFQNEAQLDKSGLPSDRFFAERPEGSVSTLKIQRTQQEDSAVYLCASSGGTFNTEAFFGQGTRLTVV.

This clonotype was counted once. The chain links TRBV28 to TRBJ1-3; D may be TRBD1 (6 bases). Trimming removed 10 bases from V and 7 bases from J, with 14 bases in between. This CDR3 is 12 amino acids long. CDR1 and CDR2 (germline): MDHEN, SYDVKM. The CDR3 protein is CATTGFPNTIYF. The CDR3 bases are TGTGCCACGACAGGATTCCCGAACACCATATATTTT.